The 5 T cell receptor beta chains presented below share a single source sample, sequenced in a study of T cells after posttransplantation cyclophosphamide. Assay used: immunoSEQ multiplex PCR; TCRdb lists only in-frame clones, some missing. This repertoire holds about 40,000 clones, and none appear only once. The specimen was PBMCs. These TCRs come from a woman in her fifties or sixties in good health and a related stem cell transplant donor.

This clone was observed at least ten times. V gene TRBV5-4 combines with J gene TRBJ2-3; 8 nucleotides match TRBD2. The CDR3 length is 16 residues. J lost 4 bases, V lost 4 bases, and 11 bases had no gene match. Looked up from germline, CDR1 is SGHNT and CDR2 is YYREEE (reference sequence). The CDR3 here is CASSAREGRGADTQYF. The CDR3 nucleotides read TGTGCCAGCAGCGCACGGGAGGGAAGAGGCGCAGATACGCAGTATTTT.

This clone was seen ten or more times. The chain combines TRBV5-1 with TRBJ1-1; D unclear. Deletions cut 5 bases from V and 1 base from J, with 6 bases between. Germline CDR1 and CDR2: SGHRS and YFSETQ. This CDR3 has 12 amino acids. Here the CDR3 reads CASSSPNTEAFF. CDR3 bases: TGCGCCAGCAGTTCTCCGAACACTGAAGCTTTCTTT.

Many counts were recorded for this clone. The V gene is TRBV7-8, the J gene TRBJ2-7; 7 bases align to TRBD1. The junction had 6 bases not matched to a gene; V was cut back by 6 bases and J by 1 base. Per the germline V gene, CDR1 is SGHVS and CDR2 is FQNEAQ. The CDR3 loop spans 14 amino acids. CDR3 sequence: CASSYDRVSYEQYF. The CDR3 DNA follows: TGTGCCAGCAGTTACGACAGGGTGTCCTACGAGCAGTACTTC. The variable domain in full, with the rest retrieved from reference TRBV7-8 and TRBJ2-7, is GAGVSQSPRYKVAKRGQDVALRCDPISGHVSLFWYQQALGQGPEFLTYFQNEAQLDKSGLPSDRFFAERPEGSVSTLKIQRTQQEDSAVYLCASSYDRVSYEQYFGPGTRLTVT.

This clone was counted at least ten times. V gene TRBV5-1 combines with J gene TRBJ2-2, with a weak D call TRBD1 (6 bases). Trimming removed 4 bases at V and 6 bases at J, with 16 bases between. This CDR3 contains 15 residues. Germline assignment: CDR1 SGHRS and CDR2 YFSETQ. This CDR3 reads CASSARQDGAGELFF. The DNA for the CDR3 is TGCGCCAGCAGCGCCCGACAGGACGGGGCCGGGGAGCTGTTTTTT.

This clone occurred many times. The CDR3 region is CASSQGPGVTGNTIYF. CDR3 coding DNA: TGCGCCAGCAGCCAAGGCCCAGGGGTAACTGGAAACACCATATATTTT. This chain connects TRBV4-1 to TRBJ1-3; D may be TRBD1 (6 bases). This CDR3 is built from 16 residues. Germline loops: CDR1 MGHRA, CDR2 YSYEKL. The V gene lost 1 base and the J gene lost 2 bases, with 12 bases spanning the gap.